This T cell receptor beta chain was obtained from a study of CD8 T cells in Susac syndrome (dated by TCRdb to 2018 to 2020). About the investigation overall: Whether CD8+ T cell activation and differentiation in Susac syndrome was antigen driven was tested using repertoire sequencing.

General study outcomes and caveats: The TCR sequencing and HLA analysis was acknowledged to have included a relatively small number of individuals.

Details on this clonotype: It has no known antigen specificity. No base qualities exist here, and no much larger clone lies one base off it.

CDR1 and CDR2 (LGHDT, YNNKEL) derive from the germline V gene (reference sequence). V loses 0 bases, J loses 6 bases, and the germline ends lie 9 bases apart. CDR3 length: 14 amino acids, cysteine to phenylalanine. The sequence is cut down to CDR3 DNA, 42 bases in frame from base 1. Peripheral blood CD8+ and CD4+ T cells from healthy donors, Susac syndrome patients and multiple sclerosis patients were profiled by high-throughput TCR beta sequencing. The multiple sclerosis controls were treatment-naive patients who had stable or active relapsing-remitting disease and met the revised McDonald criteria. CD8+ TEMRA cells were enriched by FACS, while bulk CD8+ and CD4+ T cells were purified by magnetic negative isolation. Blood was collected in EDTA tubes and processed within 24 hours, with PBMCs isolated through density gradient centrifugation. PBMCs intended for TCR sequencing were cryopreserved in liquid nitrogen and thawed later in a water bath at 37 degrees C. The sorted or isolated CD4+, CD8+ and CD8+ TEMRA cells reached a purity of at least 90%.

RNA was extracted using the RNeasy kit, and roughly 0.5 to 1 ug of the RNA was reverse transcribed with random hexamers. The immunoSEQ multiplex PCR assay, which covers 54 Vbeta and 13 Jbeta segments, was used to amplify TCR beta CDR3 regions. To correct PCR amplification bias, a synthetic template baseline was used for both primer optimization and computational correction. In the original analysis: Only productive sequences were kept, with reads annotated to V, D and J genes according to IMGT and analyzed in immunoSEQ Analyzer. Clonality was computed as one minus Shannon entropy normalized by log2 of the number of productive unique sequences. For each patient and control, public and private clones were evaluated within the 100 most prevalent clones. Clones were defined as Susac-specific if absent from the healthy and MS cohorts, from approximately 1,100 published viral clones and from other ImmuneACCESS disease sequences. TCRdb passed the public sequencing reads through fastp at Q25 and MiXCR, retaining productive beta sequences. Each CDR3 protein gets just one entry, which takes the most common genes and DNA from the rows behind it. Clone size and V and J calls follow TCRdb, not the original study. In all, the sample holds some 220,000 distinct CDR3 sequences, and approximately 95% of those were seen once. Together, the top ten hold around 0.099% of the sample.

The V and J segments used are TRBV3-1 and TRBJ1-5; 5 matching bases give a weak D call of TRBD1. The specimen was CD4+ T cells from PBMCs. The TCR sequence derives from a human donor with multiple sclerosis. The CDR3 protein sequence reads: CASSQDREGQPQHF. Here is the DNA: TGTGCCAGCAGCCAAGACAGGGAGGGTCAGCCCCAGCATTTT.